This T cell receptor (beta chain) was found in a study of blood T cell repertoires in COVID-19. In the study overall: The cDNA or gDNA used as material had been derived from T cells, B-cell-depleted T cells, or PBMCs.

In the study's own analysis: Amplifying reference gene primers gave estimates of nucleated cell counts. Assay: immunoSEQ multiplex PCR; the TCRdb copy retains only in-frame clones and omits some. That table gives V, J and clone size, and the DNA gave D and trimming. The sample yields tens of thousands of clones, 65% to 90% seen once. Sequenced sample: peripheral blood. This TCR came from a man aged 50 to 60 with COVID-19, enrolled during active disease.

CDR3 in DNA: TGTGCCAGCAGTCGCGGACTAGCGGTCACAGATACGCAGTATTTT. Encoded protein: CASSRGLAVTDTQYF. This chain uses TRBV25-1 with TRBJ2-3; 10 bases agree with TRBD2. The germline gives CDR1 MGHDK, CDR2 SYGVNS. The CDR3 sequence is 15 residues long. With 5 bases clipped from V and 2 bases from J, the junction kept 4 bases outside the gene matches.